The sequence of this TCR beta chain was determined in a study of cytomegalovirus exposure and HLA in healthy donors. Study-level findings and limits: TCR beta chain V- and J-gene trimming was linked, in a later analysis, to a missense variant in DCLRE1C. Exclusion applied to some V segments, including TRBV6-2 and TRBV6-3, as they were indistinguishable.

The CDR3 contains 13 residues. Germline V gives CDR1 SGHAT, CDR2 FQDESV (reference sequence). V gave up 5 bases and J gave up 11 bases, with 19 bases separating them. About this clone itself: Its antigen is as yet unknown.

The PCR employed 60 Vbeta primers together with 13 Jbeta primers. Measured with immunoSEQ multiplex PCR; TCRdb has only the in-frame clones, and not every one. The table has about 99,000 clones, 79% seen once. This TCR was recovered from a male donor in good health and CMV-seropositive. This chain connects TRBV11-1 to TRBJ2-7; possible D gene TRBD1, 6 bases. Material: PBMCs. This CDR3 is CASSLTQGSAEYF. CDR3 nucleotides: TGTGCCAGCAGCCTTACTCAGGGGAGCGCCGAGTACTTC. Full variable domain (remainder filled in from reference TRBV11-1 and TRBJ2-7): EAEVAQSPRYKITEKSQAVAFWCDPISGHATLYWYRQILGQGPELLVQFQDESVVDDSQLPKDRFSAERLKGVDSTLKIQPAELGDSAMYLCASSLTQGSAEYFGPGTRLTVT.